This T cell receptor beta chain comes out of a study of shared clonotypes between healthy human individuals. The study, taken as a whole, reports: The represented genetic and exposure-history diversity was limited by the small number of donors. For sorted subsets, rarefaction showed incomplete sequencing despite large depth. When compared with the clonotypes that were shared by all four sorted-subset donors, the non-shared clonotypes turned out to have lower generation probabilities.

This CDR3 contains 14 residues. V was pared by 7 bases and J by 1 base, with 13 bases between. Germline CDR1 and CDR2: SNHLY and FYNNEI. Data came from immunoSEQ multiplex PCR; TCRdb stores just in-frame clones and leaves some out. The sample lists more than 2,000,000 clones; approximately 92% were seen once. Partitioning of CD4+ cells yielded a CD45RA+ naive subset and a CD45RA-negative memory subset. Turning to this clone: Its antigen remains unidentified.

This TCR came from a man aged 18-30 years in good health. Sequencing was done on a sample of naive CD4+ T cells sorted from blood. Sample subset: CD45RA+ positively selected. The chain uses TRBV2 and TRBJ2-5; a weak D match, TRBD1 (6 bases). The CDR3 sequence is CASKKAGVQETQYF. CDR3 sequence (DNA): TGTGCCAGCAAAAAAGCAGGGGTCCAAGAGACCCAGTACTTC.